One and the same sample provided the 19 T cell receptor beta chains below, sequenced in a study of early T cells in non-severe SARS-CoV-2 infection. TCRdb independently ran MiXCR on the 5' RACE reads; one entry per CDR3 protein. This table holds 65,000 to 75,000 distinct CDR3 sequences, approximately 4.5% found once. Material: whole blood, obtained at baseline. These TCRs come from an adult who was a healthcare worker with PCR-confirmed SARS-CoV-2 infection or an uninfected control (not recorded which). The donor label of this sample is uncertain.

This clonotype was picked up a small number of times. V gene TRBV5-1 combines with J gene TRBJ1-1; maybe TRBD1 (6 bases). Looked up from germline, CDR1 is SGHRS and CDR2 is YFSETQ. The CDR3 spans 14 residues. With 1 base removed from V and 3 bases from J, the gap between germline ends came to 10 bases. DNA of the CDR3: TGCGCCAGCAGCTTGAGGGGGGCTCACACTGAAGCTTTCTTT. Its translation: CASSLRGAHTEAFF.

CDR3 protein: CASTLLGEGSGYTF. In nucleotides, the CDR3 is TGTGCCAGCACCTTACTAGGGGAGGGCAGTGGCTACACCTTC. The V gene is TRBV6-5, the J gene TRBJ1-2, with a tentative D call TRBD1 (5 bases). Germline V gives CDR1 MNHEY, CDR2 SVGAGI. This CDR3 has 14 residues. V dropped 7 bases and J dropped 7 bases, with 19 bases sitting between them.

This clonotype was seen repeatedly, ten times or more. The CDR3 DNA sequence: TGCGCCAGCAGCCAAGAAAGCGGGCACTACGAGCAGTACTTC. Translating gives CASSQESGHYEQYF. V and J are TRBV4-3 and TRBJ2-7, with D possibly being TRBD2 (6 bases). V lost 0 bases to trimming and J lost 3 bases, with 9 bases between them. This CDR3 contains 14 residues. The germline V gene has CDR1 LGHNA and CDR2 YSLEER.

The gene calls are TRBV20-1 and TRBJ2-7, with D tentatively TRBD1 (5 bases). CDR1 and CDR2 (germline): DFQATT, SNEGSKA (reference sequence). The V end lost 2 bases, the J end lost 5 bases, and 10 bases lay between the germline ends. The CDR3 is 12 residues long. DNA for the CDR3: TGCAGTGCTAGACCACAGGTGGACGAGCAGTACTTC. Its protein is CSARPQVDEQYF.

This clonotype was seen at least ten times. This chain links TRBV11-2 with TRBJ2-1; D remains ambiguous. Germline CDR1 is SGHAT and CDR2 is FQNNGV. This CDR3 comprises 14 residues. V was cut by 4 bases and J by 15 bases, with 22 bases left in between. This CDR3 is CASSSNRQTNVRFF. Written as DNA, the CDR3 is TGTGCCAGCAGCTCCAACCGCCAGACGAATGTTCGGTTCTTC.

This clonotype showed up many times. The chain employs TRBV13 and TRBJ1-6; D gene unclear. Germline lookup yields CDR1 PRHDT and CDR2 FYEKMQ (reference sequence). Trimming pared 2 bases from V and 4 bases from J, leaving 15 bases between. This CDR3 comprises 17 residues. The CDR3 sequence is CASSLRRSAVYNSPLHF. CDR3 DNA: TGTGCCAGCAGCTTAAGAAGAAGTGCAGTGTATAATTCACCCCTCCACTTT.

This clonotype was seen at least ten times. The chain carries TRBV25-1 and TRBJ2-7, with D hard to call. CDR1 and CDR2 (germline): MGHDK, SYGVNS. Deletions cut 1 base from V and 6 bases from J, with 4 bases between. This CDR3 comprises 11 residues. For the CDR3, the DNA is TGTGCCAGCAGTGAATCGGGCGAGCAGTACTTC. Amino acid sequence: CASSESGEQYF.

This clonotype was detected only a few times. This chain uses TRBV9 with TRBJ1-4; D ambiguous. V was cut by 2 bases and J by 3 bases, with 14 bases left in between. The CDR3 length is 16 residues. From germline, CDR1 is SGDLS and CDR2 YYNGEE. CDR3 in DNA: TGTGCCAGCAGCGTCGAGGGTACCCCTGCTAATGAAAAACTGTTTTTT. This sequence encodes CASSVEGTPANEKLFF.

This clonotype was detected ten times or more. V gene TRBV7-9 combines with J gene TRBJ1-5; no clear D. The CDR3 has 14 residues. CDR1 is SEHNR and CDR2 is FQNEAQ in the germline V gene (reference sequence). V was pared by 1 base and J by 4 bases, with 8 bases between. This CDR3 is CASSLVGQNQPQHF. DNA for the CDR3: TGTGCCAGCAGCTTAGTGGGTCAGAATCAGCCCCAGCATTTT.

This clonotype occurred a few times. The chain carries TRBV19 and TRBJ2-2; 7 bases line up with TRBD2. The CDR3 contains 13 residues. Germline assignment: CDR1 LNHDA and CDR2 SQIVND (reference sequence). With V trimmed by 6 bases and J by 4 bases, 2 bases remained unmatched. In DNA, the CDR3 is TGTGCCAGTAGATGGGGGGGCACCGGGGAGCTGTTTTTT. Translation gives CASRWGGTGELFF.

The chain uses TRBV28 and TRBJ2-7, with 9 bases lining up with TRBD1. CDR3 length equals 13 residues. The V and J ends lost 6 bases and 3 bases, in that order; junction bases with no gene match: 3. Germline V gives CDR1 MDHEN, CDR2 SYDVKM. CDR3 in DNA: TGTGCCAGCAGGCGGACAGGGGACTACGAGCAGTACTTC. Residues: CASRRTGDYEQYF.

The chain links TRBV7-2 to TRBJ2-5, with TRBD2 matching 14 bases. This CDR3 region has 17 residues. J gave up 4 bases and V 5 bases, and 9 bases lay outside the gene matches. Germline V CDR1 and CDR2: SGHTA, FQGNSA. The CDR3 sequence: CASSPGGLAGGRETQYF. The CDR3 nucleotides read TGTGCCAGCAGCCCGGGTGGACTAGCGGGGGGACGAGAGACCCAGTACTTC. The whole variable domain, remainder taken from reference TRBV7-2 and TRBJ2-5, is GAGVSQSPSNKVTEKGKDVELRCDPISGHTALYWYRQSLGQGLEFLIYFQGNSAPDKSGLPSDRFSAERTGGSVSTLTIQRTQQEDSAVYLCASSPGGLAGGRETQYFGPGTRLLVL.

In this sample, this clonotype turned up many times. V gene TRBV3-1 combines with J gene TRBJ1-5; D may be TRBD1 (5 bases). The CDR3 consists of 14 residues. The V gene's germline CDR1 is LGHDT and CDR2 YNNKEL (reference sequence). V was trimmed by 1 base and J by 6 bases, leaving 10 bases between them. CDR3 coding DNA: TGTGCCAGCAGCCAAGGGCAGCAGGGTCAGCCCCAGCATTTT. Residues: CASSQGQQGQPQHF.

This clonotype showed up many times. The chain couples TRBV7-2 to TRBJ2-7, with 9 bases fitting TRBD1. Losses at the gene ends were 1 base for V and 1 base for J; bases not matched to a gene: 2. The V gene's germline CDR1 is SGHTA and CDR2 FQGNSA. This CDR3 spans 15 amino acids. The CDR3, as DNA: TGTGCCAGCAGCTTAGAAGGACAGGGGTCCTACGAGCAGTACTTC. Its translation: CASSLEGQGSYEQYF. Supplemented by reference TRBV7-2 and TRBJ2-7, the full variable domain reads GAGVSQSPSNKVTEKGKDVELRCDPISGHTALYWYRQSLGQGLEFLIYFQGNSAPDKSGLPSDRFSAERTGGSVSTLTIQRTQQEDSAVYLCASSLEGQGSYEQYFGPGTRLTVT.

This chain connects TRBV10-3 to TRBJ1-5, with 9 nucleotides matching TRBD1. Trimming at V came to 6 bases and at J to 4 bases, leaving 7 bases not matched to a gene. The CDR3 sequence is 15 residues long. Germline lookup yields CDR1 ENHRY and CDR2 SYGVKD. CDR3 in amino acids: CAISEGTGWNQPQHF. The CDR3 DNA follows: TGTGCCATCAGCGAAGGGACAGGGTGGAATCAGCCCCAGCATTTT.

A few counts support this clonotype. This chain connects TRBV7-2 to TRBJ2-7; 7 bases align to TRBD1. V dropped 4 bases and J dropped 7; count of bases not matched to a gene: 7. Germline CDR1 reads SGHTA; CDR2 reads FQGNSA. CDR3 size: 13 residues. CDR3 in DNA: TGTGCCAGCAGCTCGGGACAGACGGGAGAGCAGTACTTC. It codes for CASSSGQTGEQYF.

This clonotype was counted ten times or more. CDR3 protein: CASSLTRYNEQFF. For the CDR3, the DNA is TGTGCCAGCAGCCTGACTAGATACAATGAGCAGTTCTTC. The chain employs TRBV5-4 and TRBJ2-1, with D possibly being TRBD2 (6 bases). CDR1 is SGHNT and CDR2 is YYREEE in the germline V gene (reference sequence). Trimming shortened V by 4 bases and J by 4 bases, and 9 bases separated the two germline ends. The CDR3 contains 13 residues. Full variable domain (remainder filled in from reference TRBV5-4 and TRBJ2-1): ETGVTQSPTHLIKTRGQQVTLRCSSQSGHNTVSWYQQALGQGPQFIFQYYREEENGRGNFPPRFSGLQFPNYSSELNVNALELDDSALYLCASSLTRYNEQFFGPGTRLTVL.

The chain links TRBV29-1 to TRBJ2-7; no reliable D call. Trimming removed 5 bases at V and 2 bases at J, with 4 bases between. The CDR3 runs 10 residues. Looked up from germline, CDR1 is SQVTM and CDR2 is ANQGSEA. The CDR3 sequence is CSVIAYEQYF. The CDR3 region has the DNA TGCAGCGTTATCGCCTACGAGCAGTACTTC.

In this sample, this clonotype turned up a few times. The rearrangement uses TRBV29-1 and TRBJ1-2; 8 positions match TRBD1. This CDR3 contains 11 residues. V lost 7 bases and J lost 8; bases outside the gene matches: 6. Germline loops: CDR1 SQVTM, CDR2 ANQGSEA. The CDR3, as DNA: TGCAGCGCCACGACAGGGGAAGGCTACACCTTC. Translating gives CSATTGEGYTF.